Listed below are T cell receptor beta chains from one sample, sequenced in a study of blood T cell repertoires in COVID-19. Sequenced by immunoSEQ multiplex PCR; TCRdb stores in-frame clones only, minus some. Counted here are tens of thousands of clones, around 76% occurring once; the ten biggest clones make up under 25%. Specimen: peripheral blood. The receptor source for this set is an older woman with acute or convalescent COVID-19. Each CDR3 is given with its conserved first and last residue. The order of the fields is V gene, J gene, CDR3 protein.

v_gene: TRBV6-5
j_gene: TRBJ1-1
CDR3aa: CASTQGRNTEAFF

v_gene: TRBV7-8
j_gene: TRBJ2-7
CDR3aa: CASSLGPSRDIKPYEQYF

v_gene: TRBV20-1
j_gene: TRBJ1-1
CDR3aa: CSASYQGQWNTEAFF

v_gene: TRBV7-6
j_gene: TRBJ1-2
CDR3aa: CASSLGQGRNYGYTF

v_gene: TRBV6-5
j_gene: TRBJ1-5
CDR3aa: CASSYSGPHQPQHF

v_gene: TRBV19
j_gene: TRBJ1-1
CDR3aa: CARQTGTEAFF

v_gene: TRBV9
j_gene: TRBJ2-1
CDR3aa: CASSGQEGEHNEQFF

v_gene: TRBV5-1
j_gene: TRBJ2-1
CDR3aa: CASSLASDEQFF

v_gene: TRBV5-1
j_gene: TRBJ1-4
CDR3aa: CASSLGQGPEKLFF

v_gene: TRBV4-3
j_gene: TRBJ2-1
CDR3aa: CASSQGLAIGLVF

v_gene: TRBV5-6
j_gene: TRBJ2-7
CDR3aa: CASSLPRQGGIGRQYF

v_gene: TRBV4-2
j_gene: TRBJ1-1
CDR3aa: CASSQGEEAFF

v_gene: TRBV5-1
j_gene: TRBJ1-2
CDR3aa: CASRDSYGYTF

v_gene: TRBV10-3
j_gene: TRBJ2-1
CDR3aa: CATMTSGANNEQFF

v_gene: TRBV10-1
j_gene: TRBJ2-1
CDR3aa: CASSDSAQYNEQFF

v_gene: TRBV9
j_gene: TRBJ2-7
CDR3aa: CASSVGDDSYEQYF

v_gene: TRBV18
j_gene: TRBJ1-2
CDR3aa: CASSMTGDGYTF

v_gene: TRBV12-5
j_gene: TRBJ2-7
CDR3aa: CASGLVMQGAREQYF

v_gene: TRBV4-2
j_gene: TRBJ2-7
CDR3aa: CASSQVSPYEQYF

v_gene: TRBV6-1
j_gene: TRBJ1-3
CDR3aa: CASSETPPGNTIYF

v_gene: TRBV5-1
j_gene: TRBJ2-3
CDR3aa: CASSPSGGLTDTQYF

v_gene: TRBV19
j_gene: TRBJ2-6
CDR3aa: CASSTPGLAGAGSGANVLTF

v_gene: TRBV7-2
j_gene: TRBJ2-4
CDR3aa: CASSQETGGEGIQYF

v_gene: TRBV5-5
j_gene: TRBJ2-1
CDR3aa: CASSRQGGSYNEQFF

v_gene: TRBV9
j_gene: TRBJ2-5
CDR3aa: CASSVVGGQAPGETQYF

v_gene: TRBV14
j_gene: TRBJ2-2
CDR3aa: CASSLQRDRGTGELFF

v_gene: TRBV9
j_gene: TRBJ2-2
CDR3aa: CASSLPGTGATGELFF

v_gene: TRBV30
j_gene: TRBJ2-5
CDR3aa: CAWSVDGRGKTQYF

v_gene: TRBV5-1
j_gene: TRBJ2-7
CDR3aa: CASSLDGSRLSSYEQYF

v_gene: TRBV7-8
j_gene: TRBJ1-1
CDR3aa: CASSFEGSGAEAFF

v_gene: TRBV12-3/TRBV12-4
j_gene: TRBJ2-3
CDR3aa: CASSADTDTQYF

v_gene: TRBV11-2
j_gene: TRBJ1-4
CDR3aa: CASSSGPGQGWPNEKLFF

v_gene: TRBV19
j_gene: TRBJ2-2
CDR3aa: CASDPRASNTGELFF

v_gene: TRBV5-5
j_gene: TRBJ2-3
CDR3aa: CASSFSVGTDTQYF

v_gene: TRBV27
j_gene: TRBJ1-4
CDR3aa: CASSQTGEGEKLFF